Shown below are 9 T cell receptor beta chains from a single sample sequenced in a study of identical twins. TCRdb called the 5' RACE reads again in MiXCR, with one record for every CDR3 protein. The sample gives fewer than 250,000 distinct CDR3 sequences, around 9.6% of which show up once; roughly 5% is in the top ten. Specimen: memory (CD45RO+) T cells sorted from blood. The source of these receptors is a young woman in good health.

This clonotype turned up a few times. The rearrangement joins TRBV20-1 to TRBJ2-3, with D tentatively TRBD1 or TRBD2 (6 bases each). Trimming shortened V by 6 bases and J by 3 bases, and 16 bases separated the two germline ends. There are 14 residues in the CDR3. Germline CDR1 and CDR2: DFQATT and SNEGSKA (reference sequence). The CDR3 DNA is TGCAGTGCGATCGACCGAGGGGGGACAGATACGCAGTATTTT. Residues: CSAIDRGGTDTQYF.

This clonotype was detected many times. V is TRBV7-2 and J is TRBJ2-5, with TRBD1 matching 7 bases. Germline lookup yields CDR1 SGHTA and CDR2 FQGNSA. The CDR3 totals 17 residues. Trimming took 5 bases from V and 4 from J; bases not matched to a gene: 16. The CDR3 reads CASSIRQGFSRRETQYF. The CDR3 DNA sequence: TGTGCCAGCAGCATCCGACAGGGATTTAGTAGGCGAGAGACCCAGTACTTC.

This clonotype was counted a few times. The chain couples TRBV27 to TRBJ2-1, with 9 bases lining up with TRBD2. CDR3 size: 14 residues. V lost 3 bases, J lost 7 bases, and 4 bases stayed unmatched. The V gene's germline CDR1 is MNHEY and CDR2 SMNVEV (reference sequence). CDR3 protein: CASSFSGRRNEQFF. CDR3 DNA sequence: TGTGCCAGCAGTTTCAGCGGGAGGCGGAATGAGCAGTTCTTC.

This clonotype was detected a few times. The rearrangement uses TRBV11-3 and TRBJ1-1, with no clear D. The V and J ends lost 4 bases and 7 bases respectively, with 10 bases between them. The V gene's germline CDR1 is SGHNT and CDR2 YENEEA. The CDR3 loop spans 12 amino acids. CDR3 sequence (DNA): TGTGCCAGCAGCTCCGGCCGGCATGAAGCTTTCTTT. Protein product: CASSSGRHEAFF.

This clonotype showed up many times. The junction departs from germline at one end; a sequencing error may be responsible. This chain connects TRBV7-2 to TRBJ2-4; 8 positions match TRBD2. CDR1 and CDR2 (germline): SGHTA, FQGNSA. This CDR3 has 14 amino acids. The CDR3 protein is CASRLAGFRNIQYF. The CDR3 region has the DNA TGTGCCAGCAGGTTAGCGGGATTCAGGAACATTCAGTACTTC.

This clonotype has only a few counts. The gene calls are TRBV7-9 and TRBJ2-7; 9 nucleotides line up with TRBD1. V shed 7 bases, J shed 7 bases, and the junction held 11 bases outside the gene matches. The CDR3 is 14 residues long. Germline CDR1 and CDR2: SEHNR and FQNEAQ (reference sequence). CDR3 in amino acids: CASIEGQGSREQYF. The CDR3 DNA follows: TGTGCCAGCATCGAAGGACAGGGGTCTCGAGAGCAGTACTTC. The full variable domain, rest sourced from reference TRBV7-9 and TRBJ2-7, is DTGVSQNPRHKITKRGQNVTFRCDPISEHNRLYWYRQTLGQGPEFLTYFQNEAQLEKSRLLSDRFSAERPKGSFSTLEIQRTEQGDSAMYLCASIEGQGSREQYFGPGTRLTVT.

This clonotype occurred many times. The V gene is TRBV4-3, the J gene TRBJ2-7; D is unresolved. V was trimmed by 0 bases and J by 2 bases, leaving 11 bases between them. The germline gives CDR1 LGHNA, CDR2 YSLEER. CDR3 length: 15 amino acids. The CDR3 protein is CASSQDPVPTYEQYF. CDR3 nucleotide sequence: TGCGCCAGCAGCCAAGATCCGGTCCCCACCTACGAGCAGTACTTC.

This clonotype was recorded many times. This chain connects TRBV6-2 or TRBV6-3 to TRBJ2-1; the D gene is possibly TRBD2 (5 bases). CDR3 length: 13 amino acids. The germline gives CDR1 MNHEY, CDR2 SVGEGT. V dropped 7 bases and J dropped 5 bases, with 12 bases sitting between them. Here the CDR3 reads CASNVASNNEQFF. Here the CDR3 DNA reads TGTGCCAGCAACGTAGCGTCAAACAATGAGCAGTTCTTC.

For the CDR3, the DNA is TGTGCCAGCAGCTCTTTGCTAGCGGGAGATGACATTCAGTACTTC. It specifies CASSSLLAGDDIQYF. The chain has TRBV7-9 and TRBJ2-4; 10 nucleotides agree with TRBD2. There are 15 residues in the CDR3. CDR1 is SEHNR and CDR2 is FQNEAQ in the germline V gene (reference sequence). J gave up 8 bases and V 4 bases, and 8 bases lay outside the gene matches.